This T cell receptor beta chain was captured by sequencing in a study of patients and donors after allogeneic stem cell transplantation. In TCRdb, the RT-PCR reads were re-called with MiXCR into one record per CDR3 protein. Altogether about 400,000 distinct CDR3 sequences are present, approximately 16% being singletons, with the ten largest covering around 6.8%. There are a few counts of this clonotype. Sequenced sample: blood, either unsorted or a sorted T cell fraction (not recorded which). The sequence came from a human donor who was either an allogeneic HSCT recipient or a stem cell or donor lymphocyte infusion donor (not recorded which). It is not recorded whose cells these are; they may come from a transplant donor.

CDR3 in amino acids: CASSLDRSEAFF. The CDR3 DNA reads TGTGCCAGCAGCTTGGACAGGTCTGAAGCTTTCTTT. The chain is built from TRBV7-8 and TRBJ1-1, with 7 bases fitting TRBD1. Looked up from germline, CDR1 is SGHVS and CDR2 is FQNEAQ. V gave up 3 bases and J gave up 6 bases; unmatched junction bases: 1. This CDR3 contains 12 residues.